This T cell receptor beta chain was sequenced in a study of cytomegalovirus exposure and HLA in healthy donors. The wider study: HLA-typed donors were the source of approximately 86 million unique TCRs held in an early data release.

Details on this clone: Its cognate antigen is unknown.

Vbeta (60) and Jbeta (13) primers were used in the PCR. Libraries were prepared by immunoSEQ multiplex PCR; TCRdb keeps only in-frame clonotypes and omits some of them. The data contain fewer than 200,000 clones, 75% to 90% of them singletons. Study-wide results and caveats: Immune exposure information comprised only CMV serostatus. Most observed TCR sequences were rare, whereas some public TCRs were detected in many donors.

The V gene's germline CDR1 is SGDLS and CDR2 YYNGEE. CDR3 length: 15 residues. V dropped 3 bases and J dropped 4; count of bases not matched to a gene: 6. This receptor was identified in a woman between 45 and 60 years old in good health and CMV-seropositive. The chain employs TRBV9 and TRBJ2-3; 9 nucleotides line up with TRBD2. The sample taken for sequencing was PBMCs. The CDR3 sequence: CASSATSGQPDTQYF. CDR3 coding DNA: TGTGCCAGCAGCGCGACTAGCGGCCAGCCAGATACGCAGTATTTT.